The 10 T cell receptor beta chains in this list originate from one sample, sequenced in a study of CD8 T cells in ankylosing spondylitis. TCRdb re-analysed the 5' RACE reads in MiXCR, keeping a single row per CDR3 protein. The repertoire holds about 88,000 distinct CDR3 sequences, under 30% seen once, with around 60% in the top ten. The specimen was blood, either unsorted or a sorted T cell fraction (not recorded which). These receptors were collected from a male donor with ankylosing spondylitis or in good health (not recorded which).

This clonotype has ten or more counts. The V and J genes are TRBV6-5 and TRBJ2-7; TRBD2 aligns across 12 bases. J was trimmed by 7 bases and V by 9 bases; bases with no gene match: 7. The CDR3 sequence is 13 residues long. Germline lookup yields CDR1 MNHEY and CDR2 SVGAGI. CDR3 sequence: CASRLGLAGEQYF. CDR3 nucleotide sequence: TGTGCCAGTAGACTCGGACTAGCGGGGGAGCAGTACTTC.

This clonotype showed up just a few times. This rearrangement joins TRBV9 to TRBJ2-1; unclear D gene. This CDR3 spans 16 amino acids. Trimming shortened V by 4 bases and J by 8 bases, and 22 bases separated the two germline ends. The V gene's germline CDR1 is SGDLS and CDR2 YYNGEE. CDR3 sequence: CASSPRPQALFHEQFF. The CDR3 DNA follows: TGTGCCAGCAGCCCCCGCCCTCAGGCATTGTTCCATGAGCAGTTCTTC.

Worth noting for this clonotype: The junction departs from the called germline gene at one end, perhaps through a read error. V gene TRBV12-3 or TRBV12-4 combines with J gene TRBJ2-3; 8 nucleotides align to TRBD2. The CDR3 contains 13 residues. CDR3 protein: CASSPRTSRVLNF. DNA for the CDR3: TGTGCCAGCAGTCCCCGGACTAGCAGGGTGTTGAATTTT.

This clonotype was counted between two and nine times. The V and J genes are TRBV30 and TRBJ2-7; D not certain. V was cut by 7 bases and J by 6 bases, with 7 bases left in between. The CDR3 has 9 amino acids. From germline, CDR1 is GTSNPN and CDR2 SVGIG (reference sequence). CDR3: CASGIEQYF. The CDR3 DNA follows: TGTGCCTCCGGAATCGAGCAGTACTTC.

The chain uses TRBV12-3 or TRBV12-4 and TRBJ2-7; D is ambiguous. This CDR3 is built from 13 residues. V shed 1 base and J shed 7 bases, with 11 bases lying between them. The CDR3 DNA is TGTGCCAGCAGTTTAGGGTACGGTTGGGAGCAGTACGTC. Protein: CASSLGYGWEQYV.

The CDR3 DNA is TGCAGCGCTGCTGAAAACACCGGGGAGCTGTTTTTT. Translation gives CSAAENTGELFF. The chain couples TRBV29-1 to TRBJ2-2; D not certain. V lost 7 bases and J 2 bases, leaving 8 bases between the germline ends. This CDR3 spans 12 amino acids. Per germline, CDR1 SQVTM and CDR2 ANQGSEA.

This clonotype has more than one count but fewer than ten. The chain joins TRBV20-1 to TRBJ2-1, with D possibly TRBD2 on 5 matching bases. The V end lost 8 bases, the J end lost 9 bases, and 14 bases lay between the germline ends. The CDR3 extends over 11 amino acids. CDR1 and CDR2 from the germline V gene are DFQATT and SNEGSKA (reference sequence). The CDR3 protein is CSSSGFGEQFF. For the CDR3, the DNA is TGCAGTTCAAGCGGTTTCGGTGAGCAGTTCTTC.

This chain uses TRBV2 with TRBJ2-7; D not certain. Germline loops: CDR1 SNHLY, CDR2 FYNNEI. Trimming left V 8 bases short and J 1 base short, with 18 bases between. The CDR3 loop spans 15 amino acids. The CDR3 DNA reads TGTGCCAGCTATTTGTCTCCTTCTAGGTCCTACGAGCAGTACGTC. This gives the protein CASYLSPSRSYEQYV.

This clonotype was detected a few times. J is TRBJ2-1 and V is TRBV7-9; perhaps TRBD1 as D (5 bases). The germline V gene has CDR1 SEHNR and CDR2 FQNEAQ (reference sequence). CDR3 size: 13 residues. V lost 0 bases and J 5 bases, leaving 5 bases between the germline ends. The CDR3 sequence: CASSLAGDNEQFF. For the CDR3, the DNA is TGTGCCAGCAGCTTAGCAGGGGACAATGAGCAGTTCTTC.

The rearrangement uses TRBV5-1 and TRBJ2-7; TRBD2 aligns across 11 bases. This CDR3 region has 16 residues. With V trimmed by 6 bases and J by 5 bases, 13 bases remained unmatched. Per the germline V gene, CDR1 is SGHRS and CDR2 is YFSETQ. The CDR3 protein is CASKRELAGARDEQYF. The CDR3 DNA sequence: TGCGCCAGCAAGAGGGAACTAGCGGGAGCCCGCGACGAGCAGTACTTC.